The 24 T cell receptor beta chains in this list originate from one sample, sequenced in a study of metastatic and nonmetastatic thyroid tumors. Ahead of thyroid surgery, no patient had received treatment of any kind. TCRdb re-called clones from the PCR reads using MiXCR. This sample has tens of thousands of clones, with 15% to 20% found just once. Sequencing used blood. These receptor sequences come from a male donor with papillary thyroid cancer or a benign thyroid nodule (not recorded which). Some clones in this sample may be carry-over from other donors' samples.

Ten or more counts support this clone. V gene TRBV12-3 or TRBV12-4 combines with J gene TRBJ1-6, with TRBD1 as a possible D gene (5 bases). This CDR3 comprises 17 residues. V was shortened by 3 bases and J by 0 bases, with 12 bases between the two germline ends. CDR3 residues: CASSLRGGLSYNSPLHF. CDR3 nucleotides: TGTGCCAGCAGTTTGCGGGGGGGTCTCTCCTATAATTCACCCCTCCACTTT.

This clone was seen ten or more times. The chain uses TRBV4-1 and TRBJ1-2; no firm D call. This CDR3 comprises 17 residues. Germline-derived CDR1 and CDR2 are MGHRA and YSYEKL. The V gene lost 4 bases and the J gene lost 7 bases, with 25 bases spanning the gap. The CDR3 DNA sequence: TGCGCCAGCAGCCCCCTTGACCAACCGGGTTCCCTTCGTGGCTACACCTTC. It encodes CASSPLDQPGSLRGYTF.

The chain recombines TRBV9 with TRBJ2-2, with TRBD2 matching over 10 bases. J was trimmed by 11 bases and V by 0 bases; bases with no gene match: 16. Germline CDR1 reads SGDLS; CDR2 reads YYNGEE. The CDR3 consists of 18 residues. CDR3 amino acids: CASSVAKREGRGTVELFF. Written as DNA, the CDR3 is TGTGCCAGCAGCGTAGCTAAGCGGGAGGGCCGGGGCACCGTTGAGCTGTTTTTT.

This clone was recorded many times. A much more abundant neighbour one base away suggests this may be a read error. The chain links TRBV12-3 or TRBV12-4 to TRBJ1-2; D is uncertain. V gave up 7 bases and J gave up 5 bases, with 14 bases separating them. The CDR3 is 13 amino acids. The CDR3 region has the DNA TGTGCCAGCACCCCACTCCCGGCTTATGGCTACACCTTC. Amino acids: CASTPLPAYGYTF.

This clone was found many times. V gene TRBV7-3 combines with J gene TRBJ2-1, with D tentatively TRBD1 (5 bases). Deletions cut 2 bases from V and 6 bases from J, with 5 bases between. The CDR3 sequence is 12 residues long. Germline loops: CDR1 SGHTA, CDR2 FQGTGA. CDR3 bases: TGTGCCAGCAGCTTAGACAGCAATGAGCAGTTCTTC. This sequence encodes CASSLDSNEQFF.

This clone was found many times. The CDR3 DNA is TGCAGTGCTAGAGATCCCCGGTCTGAGGCCTACAATGGCTACACCTTC. Translating it yields CSARDPRSEAYNGYTF. The chain is built from TRBV20-1 and TRBJ1-2; D is ambiguous. Germline lookup yields CDR1 DFQATT and CDR2 SNEGSKA (reference sequence). Trimming removed 0 bases from V and 6 bases from J, with 20 bases in between. This CDR3 region has 16 residues.

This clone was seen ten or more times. The CDR3, as DNA: TGCGCCAGCAGCCAAGATCCCTTGGGACAGGTCGGTTCACCCCTCCACTTT. It yields the protein CASSQDPLGQVGSPLHF. The V call is TRBV4-1, the J call TRBJ1-6, with 8 positions matching TRBD1. Germline CDR1 MGHRA, CDR2 YSYEKL. The CDR3 consists of 17 residues. The ends lost 0 bases at V and 9 bases at J; junction bases unmatched: 10.

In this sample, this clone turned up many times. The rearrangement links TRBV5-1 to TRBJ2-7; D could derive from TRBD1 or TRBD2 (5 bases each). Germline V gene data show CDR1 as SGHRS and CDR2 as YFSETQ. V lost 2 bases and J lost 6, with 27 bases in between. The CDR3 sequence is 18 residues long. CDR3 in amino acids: CASSFLTRSVSFGGEQYF. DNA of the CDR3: TGCGCCAGCAGCTTCCTGACCAGGAGTGTTTCCTTTGGGGGCGAGCAGTACTTC.

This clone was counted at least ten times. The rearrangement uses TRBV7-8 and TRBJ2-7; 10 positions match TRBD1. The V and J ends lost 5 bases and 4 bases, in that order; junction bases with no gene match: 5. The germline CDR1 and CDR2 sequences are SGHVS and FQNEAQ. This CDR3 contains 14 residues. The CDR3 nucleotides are TGTGCCAGCAGCAAGGAGGGACAGGGGTACGAGCAGTACTTC. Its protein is CASSKEGQGYEQYF.

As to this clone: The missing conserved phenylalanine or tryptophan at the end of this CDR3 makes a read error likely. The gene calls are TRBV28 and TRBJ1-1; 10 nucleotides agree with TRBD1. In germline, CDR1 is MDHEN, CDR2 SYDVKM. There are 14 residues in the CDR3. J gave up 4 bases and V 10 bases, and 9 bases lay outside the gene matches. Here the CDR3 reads CAISRQGAATEAFS. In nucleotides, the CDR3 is TGTGCCATCAGCAGACAGGGGGCAGCCACTGAAGCTTTCTCT.

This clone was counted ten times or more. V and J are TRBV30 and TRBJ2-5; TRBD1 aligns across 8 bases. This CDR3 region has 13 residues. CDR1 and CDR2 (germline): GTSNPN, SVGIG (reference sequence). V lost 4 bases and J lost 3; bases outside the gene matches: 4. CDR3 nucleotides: TGTGCCTGGAACCCGACAGGGGAAGAGACCCAGTACTTC. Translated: CAWNPTGEETQYF.

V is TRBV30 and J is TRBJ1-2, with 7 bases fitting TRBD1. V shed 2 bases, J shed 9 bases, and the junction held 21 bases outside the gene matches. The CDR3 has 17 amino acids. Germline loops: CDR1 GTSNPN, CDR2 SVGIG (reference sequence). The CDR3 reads CAWSNLAETGWSYCYTF. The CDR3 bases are TGTGCCTGGAGTAACCTTGCGGAGACAGGGTGGAGTTATTGCTACACCTTC.

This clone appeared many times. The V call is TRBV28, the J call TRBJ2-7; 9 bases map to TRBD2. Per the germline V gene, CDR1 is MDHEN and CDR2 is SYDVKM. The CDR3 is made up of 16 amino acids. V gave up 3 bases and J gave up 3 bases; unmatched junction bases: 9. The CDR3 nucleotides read TGTGCCAGCAGTTTGGGGAGGACTAGCGATCACTACGAGCAGTACGTC. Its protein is CASSLGRTSDHYEQYV.

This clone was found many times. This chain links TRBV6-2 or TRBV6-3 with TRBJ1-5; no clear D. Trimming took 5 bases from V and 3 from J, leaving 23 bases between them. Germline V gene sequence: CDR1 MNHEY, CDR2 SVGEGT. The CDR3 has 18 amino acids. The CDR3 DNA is TGTGCCAGCAGTCGCCCCAAATTACTTCGGGCCCTCAATCAGCCCCAGCATTTT. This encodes CASSRPKLLRALNQPQHF.

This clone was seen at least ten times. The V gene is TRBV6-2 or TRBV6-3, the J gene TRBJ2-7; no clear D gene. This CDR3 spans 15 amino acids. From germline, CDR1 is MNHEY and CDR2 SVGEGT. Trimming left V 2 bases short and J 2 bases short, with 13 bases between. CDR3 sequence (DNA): TGTGCCAGCAGTTACGGGGTCGGGTCGCCCTACGAGCAGTACGTC. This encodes CASSYGVGSPYEQYV.

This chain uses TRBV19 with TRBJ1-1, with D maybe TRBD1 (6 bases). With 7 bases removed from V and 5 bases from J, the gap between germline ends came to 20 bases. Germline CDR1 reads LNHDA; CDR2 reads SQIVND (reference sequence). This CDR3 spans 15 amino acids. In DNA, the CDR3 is TGTGCCAGTACAACCCGACAGGTATCTTCTACTGAAGCTTTCTTT. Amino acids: CASTTRQVSSTEAFF.

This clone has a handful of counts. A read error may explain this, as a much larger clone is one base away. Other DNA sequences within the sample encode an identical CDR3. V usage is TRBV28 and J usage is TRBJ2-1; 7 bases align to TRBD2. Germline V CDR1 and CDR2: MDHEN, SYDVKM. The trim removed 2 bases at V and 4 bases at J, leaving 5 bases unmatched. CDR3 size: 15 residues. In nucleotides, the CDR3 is TGTGCCAGCAGTTTAGTTGTAGCGGGTTACAATGAGCAGTTCTTC. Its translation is CASSLVVAGYNEQFF. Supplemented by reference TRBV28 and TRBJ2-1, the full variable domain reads DVKVTQSSRYLVKRTGEKVFLECVQDMDHENMFWYRQDPGLGLRLIYFSYDVKMKEKGDIPEGYSVSREKKERFSLILESASTNQTSMYLCASSLVVAGYNEQFFGPGTRLTVL.

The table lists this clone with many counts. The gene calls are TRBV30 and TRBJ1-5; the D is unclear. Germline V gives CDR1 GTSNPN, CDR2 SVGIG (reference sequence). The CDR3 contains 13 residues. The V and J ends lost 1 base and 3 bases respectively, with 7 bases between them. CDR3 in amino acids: CAWSGHPNQPQHF. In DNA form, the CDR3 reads TGTGCCTGGAGTGGACACCCCAATCAGCCCCAGCATTTT.

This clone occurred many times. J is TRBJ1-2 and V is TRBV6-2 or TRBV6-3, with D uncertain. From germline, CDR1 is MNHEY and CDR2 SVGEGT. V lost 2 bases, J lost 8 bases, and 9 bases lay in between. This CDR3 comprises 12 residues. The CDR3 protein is CASSYGLRGYTF. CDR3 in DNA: TGTGCCAGCAGTTACGGGCTCAGAGGCTACACCTTC.

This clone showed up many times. The CDR3 DNA reads as TGTGCCAGCAGCCTCCTCGGACAGGCAGAGACCCAGTACTTC. It translates to CASSLLGQAETQYF. J is TRBJ2-5 and V is TRBV9; TRBD1 matches at 7 bases. The CDR3 has 14 residues. Germline loops: CDR1 SGDLS, CDR2 YYNGEE. The ends lost 4 bases at V and 4 bases at J; junction bases unmatched: 7.

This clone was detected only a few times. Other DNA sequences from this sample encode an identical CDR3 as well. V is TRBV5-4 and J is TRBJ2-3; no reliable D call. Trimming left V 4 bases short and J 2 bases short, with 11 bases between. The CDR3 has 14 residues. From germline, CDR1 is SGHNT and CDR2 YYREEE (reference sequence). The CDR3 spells CASSGLGSTDTQYF. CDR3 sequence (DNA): TGTGCCAGCAGCGGGTTAGGCTCCACAGATACGCAGTATTTT.

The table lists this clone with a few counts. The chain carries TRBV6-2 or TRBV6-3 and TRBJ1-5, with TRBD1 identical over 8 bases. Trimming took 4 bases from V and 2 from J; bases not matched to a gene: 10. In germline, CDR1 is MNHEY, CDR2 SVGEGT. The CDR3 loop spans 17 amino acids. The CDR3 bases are TGTGCCAGCAGTTCCCTTCGGACAGGGCAAGGCAATCAGCCCCAGCATTTT. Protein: CASSSLRTGQGNQPQHF.

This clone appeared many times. The CDR3: CASSPTFQETQYF. In nucleotides, the CDR3 is TGTGCCAGCTCACCTACCTTCCAAGAGACCCAGTACTTC. V is TRBV18 and J is TRBJ2-5; D uncertain. The CDR3 has 13 amino acids. In germline, CDR1 is KGHSH, CDR2 LQKENI. Deletions cut 3 bases from V and 1 base from J, with 6 bases between.

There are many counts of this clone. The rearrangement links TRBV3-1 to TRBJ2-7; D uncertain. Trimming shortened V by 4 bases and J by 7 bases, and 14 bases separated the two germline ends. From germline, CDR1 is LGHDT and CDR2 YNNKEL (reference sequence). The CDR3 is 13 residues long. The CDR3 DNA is TGTGCCAGCAGCCCCTCGCCCGGTAGGGAGCAGTACGTC. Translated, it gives CASSPSPGREQYV.